These 18 T cell receptor beta chains originate from one sample sequenced in a study of blood T cell repertoires in COVID-19. Here immunoSEQ multiplex PCR was the method, and the copy in TCRdb shows in-frame clones only, minus some. Found here are around 110,000 clones, roughly 83% of them singletons; the top ten hold 0.7% to 1%. The sequenced sample consisted of peripheral blood. The receptors were sampled from a woman aged 70-85 years with acute or convalescent COVID-19.

The J gene is TRBJ2-5, the V gene TRBV7-2; D uncertain. Germline CDR1 reads SGHTA; CDR2 reads FQGNSA. V shed 2 bases and J shed 1 base, with 8 bases lying between them. The CDR3 runs 14 residues. In nucleotides, the CDR3 is TGTGCCAGCAGCTTATTCCTATCCCAAGAGACCCAGTACTTC. Protein product: CASSLFLSQETQYF.

The rearrangement links TRBV6-2 or TRBV6-3 to TRBJ1-2; D may be TRBD1 (6 bases). The CDR3 covers 15 residues. Germline-derived CDR1 and CDR2 are MNHEY and SVGEGT. Trimming took off 6 bases at V and 0 bases at J, with 14 bases between the two ends. CDR3 bases: TGTGCCAGCAGCCCTGGACAGAAGACTAACTATGGCTACACCTTC. This sequence encodes CASSPGQKTNYGYTF.

The gene calls are TRBV18 and TRBJ2-1; D uncertain. Germline CDR1 KGHSH, CDR2 LQKENI. Between the trimmed V and J ends, which lost 3 bases and 5 bases, there was a span of 8 bases. The CDR3 length is 13 residues. CDR3 sequence (DNA): TGTGCCAGCTCACCCGGGTTAAACAATGAGCAGTTCTTC. Translation: CASSPGLNNEQFF.

This clone was seen more than once but under ten times. The CDR3, as DNA: TGTGCCAGCAGCTTGCCAGTGATGAATTCTAACTATGGCTACACCTTC. Translated, it gives CASSLPVMNSNYGYTF. The chain recombines TRBV5-5 with TRBJ1-2; D unclear. Trimming stripped 1 base from V and 0 bases from J, with 13 bases between. The CDR3 length is 16 residues. The germline gives CDR1 SGHKS, CDR2 YYEKEE (reference sequence).

The chain carries TRBV12-3 or TRBV12-4 and TRBJ2-7; TRBD1 agrees at 7 bases. Losses at the gene ends were 3 bases for V and 7 bases for J; bases not matched to a gene: 6. The CDR3 is made up of 13 amino acids. CDR3 loop: CASSLQGVVEQYF. CDR3 nucleotides: TGTGCCAGCAGTTTGCAGGGGGTAGTGGAGCAGTACTTC.

The V gene is TRBV6-1, the J gene TRBJ1-2, with 10 nucleotides matching TRBD1. This CDR3 region has 13 residues. Germline V gives CDR1 MNHNS, CDR2 SASEGT. Trimming cost V 6 bases and J 12 bases; bases outside gene matches: 10. The CDR3 reads CASRLPGQGSDTF. CDR3 nucleotides: TGTGCCAGCAGGCTACCGGGACAGGGGTCGGACACCTTC.

This clone was seen a handful of times. V usage is TRBV5-1 and J usage is TRBJ1-2, with 8 nucleotides matching TRBD1. V lost 4 bases, J lost 4 bases, and 9 bases stayed unmatched. Germline V CDR1 and CDR2: SGHRS, YFSETQ. The CDR3 totals 15 residues. The DNA of the CDR3 is TGCGCCAGCAGCGCCGGAGGTCAGGGGGCCTATGGCTACACCTTC. The encoded protein is CASSAGGQGAYGYTF.

As DNA, the CDR3 is TGTGCCAGCAGCCAAGGGGGAGCAGGGGGAAGTGGAAACACCATATATTTT. Residues: CASSQGGAGGSGNTIYF. V gene TRBV7-8 combines with J gene TRBJ1-3; 7 nucleotides line up with TRBD1. V trimming: 5 bases; J trimming: 3 bases; junction bases outside the gene matches: 13. The CDR3 loop spans 17 amino acids. The germline gives CDR1 SGHVS, CDR2 FQNEAQ.

The V call is TRBV19, the J call TRBJ1-5; 8 nucleotides match TRBD1. Germline V gene data show CDR1 as LNHDA and CDR2 as SQIVND (reference sequence). CDR3 length: 15 amino acids. The J segment lost 6 bases and the V segment lost 4 bases, leaving 8 bases of the junction unmatched. This chain's CDR3 is CASSTTGVKGQPQHF. The CDR3 DNA reads as TGTGCCAGTAGTACGACAGGGGTGAAGGGTCAGCCCCAGCATTTT.

J is TRBJ1-3 and V is TRBV7-2; D call uncertain. The CDR3 is made up of 15 amino acids. Trimming removed 5 bases at V and 0 bases at J, with 11 bases between. The germline CDR1 and CDR2 sequences are SGHTA and FQGNSA. The CDR3 DNA reads TGTGCCAGCAGCCAGCGGATGTTCTCTGGAAACACCATATATTTT. It is translated as CASSQRMFSGNTIYF. The full variable domain, completed using reference TRBV7-2 and TRBJ1-3, is GAGVSQSPSNKVTEKGKDVELRCDPISGHTALYWYRQSLGQGLEFLIYFQGNSAPDKSGLPSDRFSAERTGGSVSTLTIQRTQQEDSAVYLCASSQRMFSGNTIYFGEGSWLTVV.

The gene calls are TRBV7-9 and TRBJ2-7; the D gene is possibly TRBD2 (6 bases). The V gene's germline CDR1 is SEHNR and CDR2 FQNEAQ (reference sequence). With 1 base removed from V and 3 bases from J, the gap between germline ends came to 22 bases. The CDR3 runs 18 residues. CDR3: CASSLVFEWQGGHYEQYF. The CDR3 region has the DNA TGTGCCAGCAGCTTAGTGTTCGAGTGGCAGGGAGGTCACTACGAGCAGTACTTC.

The chain recombines TRBV23-1 with TRBJ2-7; 7 nucleotides line up with TRBD1. TRBV23-1 is annotated as an ORF whose role is uncertain. The CDR3 runs 19 residues. V shed 6 bases and J 6 bases; nucleotides not matched to a gene: 26. The DNA of the CDR3 is TGCGCCAGCAGCCGAGGGACAGACTCCTTCCTCTGCTTTCGGTGCGAGCAGTACTTC. It specifies CASSRGTDSFLCFRCEQYF.

V gene TRBV28 combines with J gene TRBJ1-3; possible D gene TRBD1, 5 bases. CDR1 is MDHEN and CDR2 is SYDVKM in the germline V gene. The CDR3 runs 14 residues. V was pared by 6 bases and J by 2 bases, with 11 bases between. In nucleotides, the CDR3 is TGTGCCAGCAGGACAGCTGCCCCTGGAAACACCATATATTTT. This gives the protein CASRTAAPGNTIYF.

This clone was seen more than once but under ten times. The chain's CDR3 is CASTKGGHNEQFF. The DNA of the CDR3 is TGTGCCAGCACCAAGGGGGGGCACAATGAGCAGTTCTTC. This chain links TRBV5-5 with TRBJ2-1; TRBD2 might be the D (7 bases). From germline, CDR1 is SGHKS and CDR2 YYEKEE (reference sequence). The CDR3 spans 13 residues. V gave up 6 bases and J gave up 5 bases, with 12 bases separating them.

The chain carries TRBV6-5 and TRBJ2-3, with 11 bases that match TRBD2. From germline, CDR1 is MNHEY and CDR2 SVGAGI. V was pared by 11 bases and J by 5 bases, with 9 bases of the junction left unmatched. The CDR3 extends over 14 amino acids. The DNA for the CDR3 is TGTGCCTCATCGGTAGCGGGGGGGCGAGATACGCAGTATTTT. Translation gives CASSVAGGRDTQYF.

This chain uses TRBV6-5 with TRBJ2-7; TRBD2 matches at 14 bases. CDR1 is MNHEY and CDR2 is SVGAGI in the germline V gene. This CDR3 is built from 16 residues. J lost 2 bases, V lost 0 bases, and 0 bases had no gene match. The CDR3 here is CASSYSGLAGAYEQYF. DNA of the CDR3: TGTGCCAGCAGTTACTCGGGACTAGCGGGGGCCTACGAGCAGTACTTC.

The rearrangement links TRBV14 to TRBJ1-3, with D unclear. The length of the CDR3 is 16 residues. Trimming took off 1 base at V and 4 bases at J, with 14 bases between the two ends. Germline CDR1 is SGHDN and CDR2 is FVKESK. This CDR3 reads CASSQGKQRIGNTIYF. The CDR3 DNA sequence: TGTGCCAGCAGCCAAGGGAAACAGAGAATAGGAAACACCATATATTTT.

The V and J genes are TRBV3-1 (or the pseudogene TRBV3-2) and TRBJ1-4; the match to TRBD1 covers 9 bases. V gave up 0 bases and J gave up 8 bases; unmatched junction bases: 7. The CDR3 spans 16 residues. Germline V gene data show CDR1 as LGHDT and CDR2 as YNNKEL (reference sequence). CDR3 in amino acids: CASSQDGTGGGEKLFF. CDR3 DNA: TGTGCCAGCAGCCAAGATGGCACAGGGGGCGGAGAAAAACTGTTTTTT.